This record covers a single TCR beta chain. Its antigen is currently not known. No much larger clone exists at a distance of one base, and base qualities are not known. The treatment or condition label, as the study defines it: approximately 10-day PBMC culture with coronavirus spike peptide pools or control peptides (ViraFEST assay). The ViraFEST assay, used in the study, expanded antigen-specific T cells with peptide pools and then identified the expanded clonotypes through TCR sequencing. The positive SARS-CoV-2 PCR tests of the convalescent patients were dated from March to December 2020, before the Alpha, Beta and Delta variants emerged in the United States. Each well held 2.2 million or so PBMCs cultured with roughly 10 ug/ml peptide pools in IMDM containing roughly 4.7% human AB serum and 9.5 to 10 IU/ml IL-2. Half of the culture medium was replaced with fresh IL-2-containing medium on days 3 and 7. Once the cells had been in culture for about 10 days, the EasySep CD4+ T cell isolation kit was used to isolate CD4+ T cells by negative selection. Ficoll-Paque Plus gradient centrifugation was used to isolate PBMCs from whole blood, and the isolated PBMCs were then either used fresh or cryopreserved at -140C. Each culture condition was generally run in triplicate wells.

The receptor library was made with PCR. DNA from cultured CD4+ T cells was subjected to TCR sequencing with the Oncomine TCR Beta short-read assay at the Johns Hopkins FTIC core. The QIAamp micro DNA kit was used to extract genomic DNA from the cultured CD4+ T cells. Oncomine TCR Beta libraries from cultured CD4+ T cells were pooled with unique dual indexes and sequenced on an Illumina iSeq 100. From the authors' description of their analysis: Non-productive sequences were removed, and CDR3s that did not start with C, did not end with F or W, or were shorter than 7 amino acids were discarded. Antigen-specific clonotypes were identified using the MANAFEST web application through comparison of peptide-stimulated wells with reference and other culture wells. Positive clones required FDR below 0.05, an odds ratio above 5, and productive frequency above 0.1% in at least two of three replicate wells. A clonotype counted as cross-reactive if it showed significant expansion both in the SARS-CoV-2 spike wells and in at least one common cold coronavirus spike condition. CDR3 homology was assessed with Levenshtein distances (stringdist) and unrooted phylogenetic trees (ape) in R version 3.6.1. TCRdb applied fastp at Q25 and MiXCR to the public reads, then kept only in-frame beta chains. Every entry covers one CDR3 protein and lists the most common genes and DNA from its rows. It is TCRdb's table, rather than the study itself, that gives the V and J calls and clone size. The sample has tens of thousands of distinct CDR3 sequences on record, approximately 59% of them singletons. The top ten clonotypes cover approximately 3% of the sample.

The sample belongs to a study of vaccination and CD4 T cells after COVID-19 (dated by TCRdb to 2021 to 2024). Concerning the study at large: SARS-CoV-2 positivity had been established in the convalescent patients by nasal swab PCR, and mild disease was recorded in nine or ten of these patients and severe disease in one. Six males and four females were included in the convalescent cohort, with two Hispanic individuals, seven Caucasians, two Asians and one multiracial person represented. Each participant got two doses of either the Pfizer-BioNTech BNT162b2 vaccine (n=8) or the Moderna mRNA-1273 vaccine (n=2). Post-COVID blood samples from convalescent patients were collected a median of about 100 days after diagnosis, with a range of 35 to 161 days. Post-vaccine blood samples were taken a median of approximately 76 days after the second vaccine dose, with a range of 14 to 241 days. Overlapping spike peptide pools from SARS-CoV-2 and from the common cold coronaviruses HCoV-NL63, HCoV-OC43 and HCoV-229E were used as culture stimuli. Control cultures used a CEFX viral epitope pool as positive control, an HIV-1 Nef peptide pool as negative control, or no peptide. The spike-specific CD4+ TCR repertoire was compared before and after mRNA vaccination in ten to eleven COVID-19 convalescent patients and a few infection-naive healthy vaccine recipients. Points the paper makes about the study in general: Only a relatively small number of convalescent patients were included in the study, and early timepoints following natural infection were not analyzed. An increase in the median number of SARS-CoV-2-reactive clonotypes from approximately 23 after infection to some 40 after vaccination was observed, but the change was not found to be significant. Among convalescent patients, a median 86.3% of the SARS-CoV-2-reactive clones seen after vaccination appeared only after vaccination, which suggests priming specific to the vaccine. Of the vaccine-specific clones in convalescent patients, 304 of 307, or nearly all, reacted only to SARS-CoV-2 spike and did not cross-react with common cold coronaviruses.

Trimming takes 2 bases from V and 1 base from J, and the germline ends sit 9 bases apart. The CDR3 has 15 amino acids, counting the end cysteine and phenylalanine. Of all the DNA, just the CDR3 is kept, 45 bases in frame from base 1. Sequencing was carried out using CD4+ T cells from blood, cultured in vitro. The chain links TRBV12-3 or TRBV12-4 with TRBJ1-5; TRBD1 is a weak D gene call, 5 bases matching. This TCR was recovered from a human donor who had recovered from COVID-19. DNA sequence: TGTGCCAGCAGTTTACGGGGCGGGAGCAATCAGCCCCAGCATTTT. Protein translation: CASSLRGGSNQPQHF.